Given below is one TCR beta chain in context. The sample comes from a study of blood T cell repertoires in COVID-19. In the original analysis: It was from reference gene primer amplification that nucleated cell counts were estimated. Some clones are missing from TCRdb's copy, which holds only in-frame ones; the method was immunoSEQ multiplex PCR. D and trimming were read from the DNA, whereas the V and J calls and clone size are those reported in that table. The sample contains over 80,000 clones, about 80% of which appear only once. Germline V CDR1 and CDR2: SEHNR, FQNEAQ (reference sequence). V was pared by 2 bases and J by 6 bases, with 17 bases between. The CDR3 consists of 17 residues.

The TCR originated in a woman in her sixties or seventies with acute or convalescent COVID-19. Sequencing used peripheral blood. The chain links TRBV7-9 to TRBJ1-6, with D tentatively TRBD1 (6 bases). The CDR3 loop is CASSLSPQGLINSPLHF. The CDR3 bases are TGTGCCAGCAGCTTATCCCCACAGGGCCTCATTAATTCACCCCTCCACTTT.